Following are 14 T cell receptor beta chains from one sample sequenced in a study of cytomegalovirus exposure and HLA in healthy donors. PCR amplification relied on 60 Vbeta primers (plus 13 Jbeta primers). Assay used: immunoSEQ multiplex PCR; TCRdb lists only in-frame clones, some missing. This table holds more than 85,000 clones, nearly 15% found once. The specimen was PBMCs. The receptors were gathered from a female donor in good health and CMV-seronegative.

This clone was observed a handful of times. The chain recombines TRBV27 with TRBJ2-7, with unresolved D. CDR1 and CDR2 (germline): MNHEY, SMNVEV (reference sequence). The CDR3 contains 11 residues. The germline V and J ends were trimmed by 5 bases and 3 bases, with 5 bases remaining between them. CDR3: CASSPFYEQYF. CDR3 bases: TGTGCCAGCAGTCCGTTCTACGAGCAGTACTTC.

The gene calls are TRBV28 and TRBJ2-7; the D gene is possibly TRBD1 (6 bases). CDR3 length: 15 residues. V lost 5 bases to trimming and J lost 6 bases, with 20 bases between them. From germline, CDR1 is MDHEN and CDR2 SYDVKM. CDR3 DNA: TGTGCCAGCAGTGAGGTGGGGACAACCACAAGCGAGCAGTACTTC. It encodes CASSEVGTTTSEQYF.

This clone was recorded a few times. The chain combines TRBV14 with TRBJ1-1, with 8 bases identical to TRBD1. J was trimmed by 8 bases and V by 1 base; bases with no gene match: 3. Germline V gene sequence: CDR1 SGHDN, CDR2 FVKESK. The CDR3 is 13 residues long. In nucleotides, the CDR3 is TGTGCCAGCAGCCAAGCCGGGACAGGCGAAGCTTTCTTT. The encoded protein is CASSQAGTGEAFF.

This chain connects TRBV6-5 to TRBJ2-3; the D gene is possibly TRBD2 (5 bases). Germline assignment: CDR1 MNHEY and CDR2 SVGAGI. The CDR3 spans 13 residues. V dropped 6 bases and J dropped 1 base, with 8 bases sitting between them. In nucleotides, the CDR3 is TGTGCCAGCAGACCCGGGGGCACAGATACGCAGTATTTT. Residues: CASRPGGTDTQYF.

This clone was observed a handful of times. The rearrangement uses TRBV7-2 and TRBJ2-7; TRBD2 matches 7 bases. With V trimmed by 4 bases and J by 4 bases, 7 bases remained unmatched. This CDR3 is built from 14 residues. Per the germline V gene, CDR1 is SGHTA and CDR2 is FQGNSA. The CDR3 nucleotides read TGTGCCAGCAGCTCAAGTAGCGGGCAATACGAGCAGTACTTC. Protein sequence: CASSSSSGQYEQYF.

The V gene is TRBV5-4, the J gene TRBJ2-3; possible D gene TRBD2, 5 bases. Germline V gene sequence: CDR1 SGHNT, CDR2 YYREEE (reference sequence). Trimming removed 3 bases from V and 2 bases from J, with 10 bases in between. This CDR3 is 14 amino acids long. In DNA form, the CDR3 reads TGTGCCAGCAGCTCAAGCGGATACACAGATACGCAGTATTTT. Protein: CASSSSGYTDTQYF.

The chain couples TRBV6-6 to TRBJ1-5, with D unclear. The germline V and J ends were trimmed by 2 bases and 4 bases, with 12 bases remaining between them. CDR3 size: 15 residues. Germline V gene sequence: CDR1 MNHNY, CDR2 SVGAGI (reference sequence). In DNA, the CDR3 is TGTGCCAGCAGTTACAGCCCCCCCCTGAATCAGCCCCAGCATTTT. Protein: CASSYSPPLNQPQHF.

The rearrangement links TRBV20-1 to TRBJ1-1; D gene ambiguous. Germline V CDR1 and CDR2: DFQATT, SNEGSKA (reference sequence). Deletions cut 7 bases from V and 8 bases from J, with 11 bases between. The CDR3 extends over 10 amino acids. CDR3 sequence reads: CSVFRREAFF. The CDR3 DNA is TGCAGTGTTTTCCGCAGAGAAGCTTTCTTT.

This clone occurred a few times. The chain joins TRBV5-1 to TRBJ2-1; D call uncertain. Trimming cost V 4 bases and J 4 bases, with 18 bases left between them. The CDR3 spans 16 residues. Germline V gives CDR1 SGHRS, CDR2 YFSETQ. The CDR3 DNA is TGCGCCAGCAGCCCCTCGTCACAGCCGGCATACAATGAGCAGTTCTTC. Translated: CASSPSSQPAYNEQFF.

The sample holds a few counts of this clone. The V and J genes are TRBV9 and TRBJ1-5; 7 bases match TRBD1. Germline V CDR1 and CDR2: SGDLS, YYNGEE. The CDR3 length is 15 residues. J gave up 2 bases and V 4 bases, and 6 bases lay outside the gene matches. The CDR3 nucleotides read TGTGCCAGCAGCCCCACAGGGGCGCGCAATCAGCCCCAGCATTTT. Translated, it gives CASSPTGARNQPQHF.

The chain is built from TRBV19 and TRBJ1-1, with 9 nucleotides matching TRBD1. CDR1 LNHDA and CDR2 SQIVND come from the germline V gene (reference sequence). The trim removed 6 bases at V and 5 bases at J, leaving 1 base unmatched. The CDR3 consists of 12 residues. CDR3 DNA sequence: TGTGCCAGTAGGGACAGGGGAACTGAAGCTTTCTTT. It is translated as CASRDRGTEAFF.

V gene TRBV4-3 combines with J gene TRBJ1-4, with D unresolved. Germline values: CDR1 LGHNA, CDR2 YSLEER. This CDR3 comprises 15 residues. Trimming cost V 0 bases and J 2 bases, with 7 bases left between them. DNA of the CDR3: TGCGCCAGCAGCCAAGAGCGATGGACTAATGAAAAACTGTTTTTT. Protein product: CASSQERWTNEKLFF.

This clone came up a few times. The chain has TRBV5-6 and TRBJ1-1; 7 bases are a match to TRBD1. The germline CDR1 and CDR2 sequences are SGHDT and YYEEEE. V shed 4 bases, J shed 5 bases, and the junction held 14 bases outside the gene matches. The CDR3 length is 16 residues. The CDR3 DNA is TGTGCCAGCAGCAGTCCGACAGGGACGGTGAGGACTGAAGCTTTCTTT. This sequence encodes CASSSPTGTVRTEAFF.

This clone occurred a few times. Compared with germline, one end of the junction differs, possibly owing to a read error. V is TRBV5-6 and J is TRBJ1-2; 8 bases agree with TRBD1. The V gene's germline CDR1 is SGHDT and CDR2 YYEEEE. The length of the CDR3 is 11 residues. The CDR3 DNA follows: TGTGCCAGCAGCTTGGAGGACAGGGAAGACTTC. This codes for CASSLEDREDF.